Listed below are T cell receptor beta chains from one sample, sequenced in a study of cytomegalovirus exposure and HLA in healthy donors. Generated by immunoSEQ multiplex PCR, the TCRdb table keeps only in-frame clones and is missing some. Of 200,000 or so clones in the sample, 84% are singletons; the top ten hold roughly 7%. Sequenced: PBMCs. Every receptor here comes from a man younger than 35 in good health and CMV-seropositive. Each CDR3 is given with its conserved first and last residue. The order of the fields is clone size, J gene, V gene, D gene, CDR3 DNA, CDR3 protein. A D gene is named only where the DNA matches it firmly. A row's size may be missing; if present it is once, few, many or a size class.

size: .; J: TRBJ2-2; V: TRBV20-1; D: .; DNA: TGCAGTGCCGGGGGACCCGGGGAGCTGTTTTTT; CDR3: CSAGGPGELFF
size: once; J: TRBJ2-1; V: TRBV12-2; D: .; DNA: TGTGCAAGTCGCTCGCCGAGTAGCGGTATCCAGTTCTTC; CDR3: CASRSPSSGIQFF
size: .; J: TRBJ2-1; V: TRBV19; D: TRBD1; DNA: TGTGCCAGTAGACCGGGACAGGGGTGGCATGAGCAGTTCTTC; CDR3: CASRPGQGWHEQFF
size: .; J: TRBJ2-1; V: TRBV28; D: .; DNA: TGTGCCAGCAGTCCCGCCTATACCCCCTTCACCTCCTACAATGAGCAGTTCTTC; CDR3: CASSPAYTPFTSYNEQFF
size: .; J: TRBJ2-2; V: TRBV5-4; D: TRBD1; DNA: TGTGCCAGCAGCTTGGCCTACAGGGGAAGCACCGGGGAGCTGTTTTTT; CDR3: CASSLAYRGSTGELFF
size: .; J: TRBJ2-1; V: TRBV7-2; D: .; DNA: TGTGCCAGCAGCTTAGAGGAGCCGTCCTACAATGAGCAGTTCTTC; CDR3: CASSLEEPSYNEQFF
size: .; J: TRBJ2-7; V: TRBV20-1; D: TRBD2; DNA: TGCAGTGCTAGTGCGGGAGAACAGTACTTC; CDR3: CSASAGEQYF
size: .; J: TRBJ2-5; V: TRBV28; D: TRBD1; DNA: TGTGCCAGCAGTGAGACAGGGGGCCCGCAAGAGACCCAGTACTTC; CDR3: CASSETGGPQETQYF
size: .; J: TRBJ2-3; V: TRBV4-3; D: .; DNA: TGCGCCAACAGCCAAGATACGGGAAGGACAGATACGCAGTATTTT; CDR3: CANSQDTGRTDTQYF
size: .; J: TRBJ1-1; V: TRBV6-1; D: TRBD1; DNA: TGTGCCAGCAGGGACAGGAAGGAGTACACTGAAGCTTTCTTT; CDR3: CASRDRKEYTEAFF
size: once; J: TRBJ1-2; V: TRBV28; D: TRBD1; DNA: TGTGCCAGCAGTTTAACCGGCAGGGGGCGCAGGGATGGCTACACCTTC; CDR3: CASSLTGRGRRDGYTF
size: .; J: TRBJ1-5; V: TRBV2; D: TRBD1; DNA: TGTGCCAGCAGTGATCGGGACAGGGGCAATCAGCCCCAGCATTTT; CDR3: CASSDRDRGNQPQHF
size: .; J: TRBJ2-1; V: TRBV7-9; D: .; DNA: TGTGCCAGCAGCCAGGAGGTTGGGTATGAGCAGTTCTTC; CDR3: CASSQEVGYEQFF
size: .; J: TRBJ2-7; V: TRBV4-2; D: TRBD2; DNA: TGTGCCAGCAGCCAAGGAAGTGGGGCCGGGACTAGCGGGCCCATGGGCGAGCAGTACTTC; CDR3: CASSQGSGAGTSGPMGEQYF
size: once; J: TRBJ1-1; V: TRBV2; D: .; DNA: TGTGCCAGCAGGGGGGGAGGTGGCACTGAAGCTTTCTTT; CDR3: CASRGGGGTEAFF
size: .; J: TRBJ2-3; V: TRBV6-4; D: .; DNA: TGTGCCAGCAGTGAATCGACAGGGAGGACAGATACGCAGTATTTT; CDR3: CASSESTGRTDTQYF
size: .; J: TRBJ2-2; V: TRBV7-3; D: .; DNA: TGTGCCAGCAGCTTATCCCTCGCGAACACCGGGGAGCTGTTTTTT; CDR3: CASSLSLANTGELFF
size: few; J: TRBJ1-1; V: TRBV12-5; D: TRBD1; DNA: TGTGCTAGTGGTTTGGCCACAGGGGGCCGCACTGAAGCTTTCTTT; CDR3: CASGLATGGRTEAFF
size: many; J: TRBJ2-3; V: TRBV6-4; D: TRBD1; DNA: TGTGCCAGCAGTGACGGACAGGGGGCAGATACGCAGTATTTT; CDR3: CASSDGQGADTQYF
size: .; J: TRBJ1-2; V: TRBV27; D: TRBD1; DNA: TGTGCCAGCAGTTTGTTTGTCGGTACAGGGGGCGCCTATGGCTACACCTTC; CDR3: CASSLFVGTGGAYGYTF
size: few; J: TRBJ2-3; V: TRBV11-2; D: .; DNA: TGTGCCAGCCGAGGGAGCACAGATACGCAGTATTTT; CDR3: CASRGSTDTQYF
size: .; J: TRBJ2-7; V: TRBV5-4; D: .; DNA: TGTGCCAGCAGCTCCCCGGGAGTACTTTCCTACGAGCAGTACTTC; CDR3: CASSSPGVLSYEQYF
size: .; J: TRBJ2-5; V: TRBV7-9; D: TRBD1; DNA: TGTGCCAGCAGCTTAGCTGCACAGGGGCACGTGGAGACCCAGTACTTC; CDR3: CASSLAAQGHVETQYF
size: few; J: TRBJ1-2; V: TRBV25-1; D: .; DNA: TGTGCCAGCAGCAAGGGTGGACAGAACTCTTTTTCCTATGGCTACACCTTC; CDR3: CASSKGGQNSFSYGYTF
size: .; J: TRBJ1-2; V: TRBV9; D: .; DNA: TGTGCCAGCAGCGCCGATGAAGTTGGCGGCTACACCTTC; CDR3: CASSADEVGGYTF
size: .; J: TRBJ2-7; V: TRBV5-5; D: .; DNA: TGTGCCAGCAGCCTGGGACACTCCCCTGCCTACGAGCAGTACTTC; CDR3: CASSLGHSPAYEQYF
size: .; J: TRBJ2-7; V: TRBV6-5; D: .; DNA: TGTGCCAGCAGTTACGACTACCGGGACTCCCTCTACGAGCAGTACTTC; CDR3: CASSYDYRDSLYEQYF
size: .; J: TRBJ1-5; V: TRBV6-1; D: TRBD1; DNA: TGTGCCAGCAGTGAAGCGGGCCGGGACAGGGGTCAGCCCCAGCATTTT; CDR3: CASSEAGRDRGQPQHF
size: .; J: TRBJ2-7; V: TRBV5-1; D: .; DNA: TGCGCCAGCAGCCCAGACGGGGTGGCGTACGAGCAGTACTTC; CDR3: CASSPDGVAYEQYF
size: .; J: TRBJ2-7; V: TRBV11-2; D: TRBD2; DNA: TGTGCCAGCGGGCTAGCGGGTAACTACGAGCAGTACTTC; CDR3: CASGLAGNYEQYF
size: .; J: TRBJ2-3; V: TRBV5-6; D: .; DNA: TGTGCCAGCAGCTCCTTTACCACTAGCACAGATACGCAGTATTTT; CDR3: CASSSFTTSTDTQYF
size: .; J: TRBJ2-5; V: TRBV15; D: TRBD2; DNA: TGTGCCACCAGCAGAGGGATAAAAATGACTAGCGGGAGGACCCAGTACTTC; CDR3: CATSRGIKMTSGRTQYF
size: .; J: TRBJ1-4; V: TRBV4-3; D: TRBD1; DNA: TGCGCCAGCAGGTCGGACAGGGGAAACGAAAAACTGTTTTTT; CDR3: CASRSDRGNEKLFF
size: .; J: TRBJ2-7; V: TRBV11-2; D: .; DNA: TGTGCCAGCAGCTTAGGGCACGAGCAGTACTTC; CDR3: CASSLGHEQYF
size: .; J: TRBJ2-1; V: TRBV6-5; D: TRBD1; DNA: TGTGCCAGCAGTTACCCAAGGCAGGGGGCGGGCAATGAGCAGTTCTTC; CDR3: CASSYPRQGAGNEQFF
size: .; J: TRBJ2-7; V: TRBV27; D: .; DNA: TGTGCCAGCAGTTTAGGGGGAAGGGGGTACGAGCAGTACTTC; CDR3: CASSLGGRGYEQYF
size: .; J: TRBJ2-2; V: TRBV15; D: TRBD2; DNA: TGTGCCACCAGCAGAGATCGTGAGCGGGAGGGCTACGAGAACACCGGGGAGCTGTTTTTT; CDR3: CATSRDREREGYENTGELFF
size: .; J: TRBJ1-1; V: TRBV29-1; D: TRBD1; DNA: TGCAGCGTTGGTTTCTCGAGTTTAGGGGGCCCCCTCCCTTGGGACACTGAAGCTTTCTTT; CDR3: CSVGFSSLGGPLPWDTEAFF
size: .; J: TRBJ2-1; V: TRBV14; D: .; DNA: TGTGCCAGCAGCCCGGGGGAGGACCTTAACTCCTACAATGAGCAGTTCTTC; CDR3: CASSPGEDLNSYNEQFF
size: .; J: TRBJ2-7; V: TRBV12-2; D: .; DNA: TGTGCAAGCCCGCTAGGGGGTAGCTCCTACGAGCAGTACTTC; CDR3: CASPLGGSSYEQYF
size: .; J: TRBJ2-3; V: TRBV28; D: TRBD1; DNA: TGTGCCACCAACAGGGGGTGGGCGCAGTATTTT; CDR3: CATNRGWAQYF
size: .; J: TRBJ2-1; V: TRBV30; D: TRBD2; DNA: TGTGCCTGGAGTGTACTAGCGGGAGCATTTGAGCAGTTCTTC; CDR3: CAWSVLAGAFEQFF
size: .; J: TRBJ2-7; V: TRBV7-2; D: .; DNA: TGTGCCAGCAGCTTTCCCGCTGGTAGCGGATTATCCTACGAGCAGTACTTC; CDR3: CASSFPAGSGLSYEQYF
size: .; J: TRBJ2-5; V: TRBV5-8; D: TRBD2; DNA: TGTGCCAGCAGCCCCCTCACTAGCGGGAGGCCTGGGTACTTC; CDR3: CASSPLTSGRPGYF
size: .; J: TRBJ2-1; V: TRBV7-3; D: .; DNA: TGTGCCAGCAGCAAATCCGGGGAGAGCTCCTACAATGAGCAGTTCTTC; CDR3: CASSKSGESSYNEQFF
size: .; J: TRBJ2-1; V: TRBV5-4; D: TRBD2; DNA: TGTGCCAGCAGCTCAACAACTAGCGGGAGTTTGAATGAGCAGTTCTTC; CDR3: CASSSTTSGSLNEQFF
size: .; J: TRBJ2-3; V: TRBV15; D: .; DNA: TGTGCCACCAGCAGAGATCCCTTCCTCGATACGCAGTATTTT; CDR3: CATSRDPFLDTQYF
size: .; J: TRBJ1-1; V: TRBV29-1; D: .; DNA: TGCAGCGCTCTGGGGGCGACGGTGAACACTGAAGCTTTCTTT; CDR3: CSALGATVNTEAFF
size: .; J: TRBJ2-1; V: TRBV13; D: TRBD2; DNA: TGTGCCAGCAGCTCACTGCGGGGGATGGTTGAGCAGTTCTTC; CDR3: CASSSLRGMVEQFF
size: .; J: TRBJ1-5; V: TRBV4-3; D: TRBD1; DNA: TGCGCCAGCAGCCAAAGAGGGGGCGGGCAGCCCCAGCATTTT; CDR3: CASSQRGGGQPQHF